The clone carrying this T cell receptor (beta chain) was seen a handful of times. Its target is unknown. This sample stems from a study of CD8 T cells in ankylosing spondylitis. Quantitative barcoded 5'-RACE was used to prepare TCR beta libraries. Via MiXCR, TCRdb re-called the 5' RACE reads, giving one row per CDR3 protein. The sample yields about 220,000 distinct CDR3 sequences, more than 5.5% seen once. Overall study findings and caveats: Disease-linked clones were found to be CD8+ and relatively rare in peripheral blood. A motif in TCR beta, a set of seven to nine highly homologous variants, appeared characteristic of ankylosing spondylitis blood. Matched ankylosing spondylitis synovial fluid reportedly contained a significantly enriched population of disease-linked clones. In synovial fluid and blood from reactive arthritis, some motif variants were previously reported.

In germline, CDR1 is SNHLY, CDR2 FYNNEI. The CDR3 consists of 16 residues. V was cut by 6 bases and J by 0 bases, with 15 bases left in between. The clonotype comes from a male donor with ankylosing spondylitis. The chain carries TRBV2 and TRBJ2-1, with TRBD2 as a possible D gene (6 bases). Source material: blood, either unsorted or a sorted T cell fraction (not recorded which). The chain's CDR3 is CASRLKRVSSYNEQFF. CDR3 nucleotide sequence: TGTGCCAGCAGACTCAAGCGGGTGAGCTCCTACAATGAGCAGTTCTTC.